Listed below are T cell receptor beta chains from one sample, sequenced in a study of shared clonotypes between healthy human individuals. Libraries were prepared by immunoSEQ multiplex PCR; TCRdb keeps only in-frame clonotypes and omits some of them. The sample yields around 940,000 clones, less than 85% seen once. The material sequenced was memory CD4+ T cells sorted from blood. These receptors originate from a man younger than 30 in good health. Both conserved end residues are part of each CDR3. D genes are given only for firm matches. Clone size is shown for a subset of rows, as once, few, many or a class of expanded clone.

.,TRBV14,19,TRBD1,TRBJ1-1,TGTGCCAGCAGCCAAGATATTAGTCCCGGGACAGGGTGGAACACTGAAGCTTTCTTT,CASSQDISPGTGWNTEAFF
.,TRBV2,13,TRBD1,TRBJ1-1,TGTGCCAGCAGTGGACAGGGGTTCACTGAAGCTTTCTTT,CASSGQGFTEAFF
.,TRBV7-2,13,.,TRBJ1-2,TGTGCCAGCACCCGGGACATTGTCTATGGCTACACCTTC,CASTRDIVYGYTF
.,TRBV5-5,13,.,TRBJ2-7,TGTGCCAGCAGCCTTGTACAGGGAAACGAGCAGTACTTC,CASSLVQGNEQYF
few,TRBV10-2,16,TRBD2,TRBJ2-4,TGCGCCAGCAGTGAGAGTCGGGGGGGCTGGAAAAACATTCAGTACTTC,CASSESRGGWKNIQYF
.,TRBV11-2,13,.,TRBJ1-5,TGTGCCAGCAGCTCAGTGGCGAGTCAGCCCCAGCATTTT,CASSSVASQPQHF
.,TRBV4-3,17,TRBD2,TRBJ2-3,TGCGCCAGCAGCCGGCAACTAGCGGCTCTTTCCACAGATACGCAGTATTTT,CASSRQLAALSTDTQYF
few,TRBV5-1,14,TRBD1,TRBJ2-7,TGCGCCAGCAGCTCGACAGGGGGGTCCTACGAGCAGTACTTC,CASSSTGGSYEQYF
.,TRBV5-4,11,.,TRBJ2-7,TGTGCCAGCAGCCGTAACTACGAGCAGTACTTC,CASSRNYEQYF
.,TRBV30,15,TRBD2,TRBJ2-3,TGTGCCTGGAGTTTGACTAGCGGGAGGGCCGATACGCAGTATTTT,CAWSLTSGRADTQYF
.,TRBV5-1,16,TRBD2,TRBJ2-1,TGCGCCAGCAGCTTGGAGGGACTAGCGGGGGTCAATGAGCAGTTCTTC,CASSLEGLAGVNEQFF
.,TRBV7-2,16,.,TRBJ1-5,TGTGCCAGCAGCATACAGGGAGGTGGCGGCAATCAGCCCCAGCATTTT,CASSIQGGGGNQPQHF
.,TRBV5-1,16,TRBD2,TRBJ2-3,TGCGCCAGCAGCAACCTAGCGGGTTCTAGCACAGATACGCAGTATTTT,CASSNLAGSSTDTQYF
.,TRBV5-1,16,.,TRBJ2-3,TGCGCCAGCAGCTTGGTGTTAGCGGCTAGCACAGATACGCAGTATTTT,CASSLVLAASTDTQYF
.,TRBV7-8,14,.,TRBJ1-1,TGTGCCAGCAGCTTAGTTACAGGGTCAACTGAAGCTTTCTTT,CASSLVTGSTEAFF
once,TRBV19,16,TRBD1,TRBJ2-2,TGTGCCAGTAGTAGGAATTCGGGACAGGGCACCGGGGAGCTGTTTTTT,CASSRNSGQGTGELFF
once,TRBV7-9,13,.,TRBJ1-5,TGTGCCAGCAGCTTAGACCTCCATCAGCCCCAGCATTTT,CASSLDLHQPQHF
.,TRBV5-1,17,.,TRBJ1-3,TGCGCCAGCAGTCTCGGAGGTAGTGCCAGCTCTGGAAACACCATATATTTT,CASSLGGSASSGNTIYF
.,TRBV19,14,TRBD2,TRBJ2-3,TGTGCCAGTCATAGCGGGAGAGGCACAGATACGCAGTATTTT,CASHSGRGTDTQYF
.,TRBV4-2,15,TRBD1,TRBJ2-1,TGTGCCAGCAGCCAAGACAGGGGGTCCTACAATGAGCAGTTCTTC,CASSQDRGSYNEQFF
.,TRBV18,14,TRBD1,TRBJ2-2,TGTGCCAGCTCACCCGGACAGGGCACCGGGGAGCTGTTTTTT,CASSPGQGTGELFF
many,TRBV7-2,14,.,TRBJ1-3,TGTGCCAGCAGCTTACTTGACAGTGGAAACACCATATATTTT,CASSLLDSGNTIYF